The 26 T cell receptor beta chains below come from one sample, sequenced in a study of molecular identifiers for immune sequencing clone quantification. Each CDR3 protein gets one entry after TCRdb re-called the PCR reads with MiXCR. Of approximately 320,000 distinct CDR3 sequences in the sample, roughly 24% were seen once. The specimen was naive CD8+ T cells from blood, with Jurkat cell RNA spiked in. Indicated subset: FACS-sorted CD8+CD4-CCR7+CD45RA+ naive T cells. These receptors came from a human donor in good health. Some libraries in this study had Jurkat cell RNA spiked in.

The chain has TRBV10-2 and TRBJ1-5, with 8 bases fitting TRBD1. CDR3 length: 14 amino acids. From germline, CDR1 is WSHSY and CDR2 SAAADI. After removal of 1 base from V and 7 bases from J, the junction contained 3 bases not matched to a gene. CDR3 sequence (DNA): TGCGCCAGCAGTGAGTTCCAGGGGGCCCAGCCCCAGCATTTT. Amino acids: CASSEFQGAQPQHF.

A remark on this clonotype: At one end, the junction sequence differs from germline, possibly due to a read error. This chain uses TRBV29-1 with TRBJ2-3, with D uncertain. CDR3 length: 11 amino acids. Germline lookup yields CDR1 SQVTM and CDR2 ANQGSEA. The CDR3, as DNA: TGCAGCGTAGGACCAACAGATGCGCAGTATTTT. It is translated as CSVGPTDAQYF.

In this sample, this clonotype turned up many times. The chain combines TRBV7-9 with TRBJ1-1; possible D gene TRBD1, 6 bases. The CDR3 runs to 13 residues. Germline CDR1 and CDR2: SEHNR and FQNEAQ (reference sequence). With 8 bases removed from V and 4 bases from J, the gap between germline ends came to 14 bases. The CDR3 DNA sequence: TGTGCCAGCTGGGGGGGGCTCGGCACTGAAGCTTTCTTT. It is translated as CASWGGLGTEAFF.

The rearrangement joins TRBV12-3 or TRBV12-4 to TRBJ1-1; no definite D call. This CDR3 region has 12 residues. The germline V and J ends were trimmed by 5 bases and 4 bases, with 8 bases remaining between them. CDR3 loop: CASSPLGTEAFF. The CDR3 region has the DNA TGTGCCAGCAGTCCCCTGGGCACTGAAGCTTTCTTT.

This clonotype was counted many times. This chain connects TRBV7-2 to TRBJ1-4, with D hard to call. Trimming left V 2 bases short and J 4 bases short, with 8 bases between. Germline V gene sequence: CDR1 SGHTA, CDR2 FQGNSA. There are 14 residues in the CDR3. The CDR3 reads CASSLPSLNEKLFF. The CDR3 DNA reads TGTGCCAGCAGCTTACCTTCCCTTAATGAAAAACTGTTTTTT.

This clonotype was observed at least ten times. The rearrangement joins TRBV29-1 to TRBJ2-3, with 12 positions matching TRBD2. CDR3 size: 14 residues. J was trimmed by 6 bases and V by 8 bases; bases with no gene match: 9. The germline V gene encodes CDR1 SQVTM and CDR2 ANQGSEA. CDR3 coding DNA: TGCAGCACCCTAGGACTAGCGGGGTCGGATACGCAGTATTTT. Translating gives CSTLGLAGSDTQYF.

This clonotype has more than one count but fewer than ten. The V call is TRBV4-1, the J call TRBJ2-2, with 7 bases matching TRBD2. In germline, CDR1 is MGHRA, CDR2 YSYEKL. The CDR3 totals 15 residues. Trimming took 4 bases from V and 6 from J; bases not matched to a gene: 8. The CDR3 protein is CASSRSSGASGELFF. As DNA, the CDR3 is TGCGCCAGCAGCCGTTCAAGCGGGGCCTCCGGGGAGCTGTTTTTT.

The chain links TRBV27 to TRBJ2-4; no definite D call. V was clipped by 3 bases and J by 8 bases, with 17 bases between them. This CDR3 is 15 amino acids long. Germline V gene lookup returns CDR1 MNHEY and CDR2 SMNVEV (reference sequence). The CDR3 reads CASSFFGPDGDIQYF. CDR3 nucleotide sequence: TGTGCCAGCAGTTTTTTTGGCCCAGATGGAGACATTCAGTACTTC.

The table lists this clonotype with many counts. The rearrangement links TRBV20-1 to TRBJ1-1; 8 bases are a match to TRBD1. Looked up from germline, CDR1 is DFQATT and CDR2 is SNEGSKA (reference sequence). Trimming removed 0 bases from V and 1 base from J; junction bases left unmatched: 7. There are 16 residues in the CDR3. The CDR3 spells CSARDYQGAKNTEAFF. The CDR3 region has the DNA TGCAGTGCTAGAGACTACCAGGGGGCAAAGAACACTGAAGCTTTCTTT.

A note on this clonotype: The junction departs from germline at one end; a sequencing error may be responsible. The J gene is TRBJ2-7, the V gene TRBV27; 13 bases fit TRBD2. From germline, CDR1 is MNHEY and CDR2 SMNVEV (reference sequence). The CDR3 totals 17 residues. CDR3 region: CASSLSGLAGEVGEQCF. The CDR3 DNA sequence: TGTGCCAGCAGTTTAAGTGGACTAGCGGGAGAGGTAGGCGAGCAGTGCTTC.

The rearrangement uses TRBV20-1 and TRBJ2-7, with 9 bases that match TRBD2. V dropped 1 base and J dropped 1; count of bases not matched to a gene: 8. Germline assignment: CDR1 DFQATT and CDR2 SNEGSKA (reference sequence). This CDR3 is built from 16 residues. CDR3 DNA: TGCAGTGCTAGAGGGCCGACTAGCGGAGCTTCCTACGAGCAGTACTTC. Residues: CSARGPTSGASYEQYF.

A few counts support this clonotype. V is TRBV5-5 and J is TRBJ2-7; the D gene is possibly TRBD2 (6 bases). CDR1 and CDR2 (germline): SGHKS, YYEKEE (reference sequence). Trimming shortened V by 0 bases and J by 3 bases, and 13 bases separated the two germline ends. There are 15 residues in the CDR3. The CDR3 nucleotides read TGTGCCAGCAGCTTGGAGTGGATTAGCGGCTACGAGCAGTACTTC. This gives the protein CASSLEWISGYEQYF. Full variable domain (missing parts from reference TRBV5-5 and TRBJ2-7): DAGVTQSPTHLIKTRGQQVTLRCSPISGHKSVSWYQQVLGQGPQFIFQYYEKEERGRGNFPDRFSARQFPNYSSELNVNALLLGDSALYLCASSLEWISGYEQYFGPGTRLTVT.

To note about this clonotype: A read error may explain this, as a much larger clone is one base away. The chain combines TRBV7-9 with TRBJ2-3; tentatively, D is TRBD1 or TRBD2 (5 bases each). This CDR3 is built from 16 residues. The germline V gene encodes CDR1 SEHNR and CDR2 FQNEAQ (reference sequence). As DNA, the CDR3 is TGTGCCAACAGCTTCCTCAGTTGGGGGTCTACAGATACGCAGTATTTT. As protein: CANSFLSWGSTDTQYF.

This clonotype was counted a single time. Given a much more abundant clone one base away, this may be a read error. V and J are TRBV12-3 or TRBV12-4 and TRBJ1-1, with D maybe TRBD1 (5 bases). The CDR3 covers 13 residues. In nucleotides, the CDR3 is TGTGTCAGCAGTAGACAGAAGAACACTGAAGCTTTCTTT. Translation: CVSSRQKNTEAFF.

This sequence joins TRBV6-2 or TRBV6-3 and TRBJ2-5, with D maybe TRBD1 (6 bases). CDR1 and CDR2 (germline): MNHEY, SVGEGT. This CDR3 contains 17 residues. The ends were cut back, 6 bases at V and 1 base at J, with 21 bases in the middle. This CDR3 is CASSRSMDSLLQETQYF. Written as DNA, the CDR3 is TGTGCCAGCAGCCGAAGCATGGACAGCCTACTCCAAGAGACCCAGTACTTC.

This clonotype came up many times. V is TRBV29-1 and J is TRBJ1-1, with D perhaps matching TRBD1 (5 bases). V lost 3 bases and J lost 4, with 12 bases in between. The CDR3 has 13 residues. Germline assignment: CDR1 SQVTM and CDR2 ANQGSEA. CDR3 sequence reads: CSVESGKTTEAFF. The CDR3 nucleotides read TGCAGCGTTGAGTCAGGGAAGACCACTGAAGCTTTCTTT.

This clonotype was observed a handful of times. V and J are TRBV12-3 or TRBV12-4 and TRBJ2-3, with D perhaps TRBD1 (6 bases). The CDR3 has 16 amino acids. V was pared by 10 bases and J by 1 base, with 21 bases between. In DNA, the CDR3 is TGTGCCACCTCTCCCTGGGGGCAGGGGCGCACAGATACGCAGTATTTT. Translation: CATSPWGQGRTDTQYF.

In this sample, this clonotype turned up many times. The V and J genes are TRBV5-1 and TRBJ1-5, with a possible D match to TRBD1 (5 bases). The CDR3 length is 13 residues. Trimming pared 0 bases from V and 7 bases from J, leaving 8 bases between. Germline V lookup: CDR1 SGHRS, CDR2 YFSETQ. The CDR3 DNA follows: TGCGCCAGCAGCTTGGGGTCAGGGCAGCCCCAGCATTTT. Translated, it gives CASSLGSGQPQHF.

With respect to this clonotype: A much larger clonotype is one base distant, so this may be a read error. The chain recombines TRBV29-1 with TRBJ1-1; D gene unclear. This CDR3 is 13 amino acids long. Trimming pared 6 bases from V and 4 bases from J, leaving 15 bases between. The germline CDR1 and CDR2 sequences are SQVTM and ANQGSEA. CDR3 DNA sequence: TGCAGCGTGGCTCCCCGGTGTGGCACTGAAGCTTTCTTT. Translated, it gives CSVAPRCGTEAFF.

This clonotype was observed a handful of times. The chain employs TRBV20-1 and TRBJ2-4, with D perhaps matching TRBD2 (5 bases). The germline CDR1 and CDR2 sequences are DFQATT and SNEGSKA (reference sequence). The CDR3 sequence is 13 residues long. Trimming pared 1 base from V and 9 bases from J, leaving 13 bases between. CDR3 sequence reads: CSARVLGGGIQYF. The CDR3 coding sequence is TGCAGTGCTAGAGTGTTAGGTGGAGGCATTCAGTACTTC.

A note on this clonotype: The junction shows a germline mismatch at one end, possibly a read error. J is TRBJ2-5 and V is TRBV7-9; TRBD1 might be the D (6 bases). CDR1 SEHNR and CDR2 FQNEAQ come from the germline V gene (reference sequence). This CDR3 is built from 16 residues. The CDR3, as DNA: TGTGCCAGCAGCCCCCAACAGGGAATGGACCAAGAGACCCAGTCCTTC. The encoded protein is CASSPQQGMDQETQSF. Full variable domain (outside the CDR3, taken from reference TRBV7-9 and TRBJ2-5): DTGVSQNPRHKITKRGQNVTFRCDPISEHNRLYWYRQTLGQGPEFLTYFQNEAQLEKSRLLSDRFSAERPKGSFSTLEIQRTEQGDSAMYLCASSPQQGMDQETQSFGPGTRLLVL.

The chain employs TRBV30 and TRBJ2-7; the D is unclear. The germline V gene has CDR1 GTSNPN and CDR2 SVGIG (reference sequence). The V end was cut by 3 bases, the J end by 5 bases, with 8 bases between. The CDR3 consists of 11 residues. The CDR3 loop is CAWRVAHEQYF. The CDR3 region has the DNA TGTGCCTGGAGGGTTGCCCACGAGCAGTACTTC.

This clonotype was counted a few times. J is TRBJ1-1 and V is TRBV19; TRBD1 matches 7 bases. CDR1 LNHDA and CDR2 SQIVND come from the germline V gene (reference sequence). V shed 4 bases and J 1 base; nucleotides not matched to a gene: 9. The CDR3 contains 16 residues. In DNA, the CDR3 is TGTGCCAGTAGTACTAAATTGACAGGGTCGAACACTGAAGCTTTCTTT. Translated, it gives CASSTKLTGSNTEAFF.

This clonotype was observed a few times. The genes are TRBV9 and TRBJ1-6; tentative D call: TRBD1 (5 bases). The CDR3 extends over 15 amino acids. Germline loops: CDR1 SGDLS, CDR2 YYNGEE. The V gene lost 0 bases and the J gene lost 9 bases, with 13 bases spanning the gap. The DNA for the CDR3 is TGTGCCAGCAGCGTAGAGAGGGACTATGGTTCACCCCTCCACTTT. Its translation: CASSVERDYGSPLHF.

The gene calls are TRBV19 and TRBJ1-5, with a possible D match to TRBD1 (6 bases). With 6 bases removed from V and 0 bases from J, the gap between germline ends came to 21 bases. CDR1 is LNHDA, CDR2 SQIVND, per germline (reference sequence). The CDR3 is made up of 18 amino acids. CDR3 loop: CASRALPAGAYSNQPQHF. DNA for the CDR3: TGTGCCAGTAGGGCCCTCCCGGCGGGGGCGTATAGCAATCAGCCCCAGCATTTT.

V and J are TRBV9 and TRBJ2-1; TRBD2 aligns across 8 bases. The CDR3 is made up of 15 amino acids. The J segment lost 9 bases and the V segment lost 6 bases, leaving 14 bases of the junction unmatched. Germline V gene sequence: CDR1 SGDLS, CDR2 YYNGEE. The CDR3 nucleotides read TGTGCCAGCAACCCCAGCGGGAGTGTCCTCGGTGAGCAGTTCTTC. Its protein product is CASNPSGSVLGEQFF.